The 2 T cell receptor beta chains given below trace back to one sample, sequenced in a study of PD-L1 blockade in urothelial cancer. This table comes from immunoSEQ multiplex PCR, and its TCRdb copy is limited to in-frame clones, with some not included. The sample yields 50,000 or so clones, roughly 87% seen once. The sequences come from PBMCs, collected around atezolizumab (anti-PD-L1) treatment. The source of these receptors is a man aged 65 to 79 with urothelial cancer.

In DNA form, the CDR3 reads TGTGCCATCAGAGAGACGGAGGATGGCACAGATACGCAGTATTTT. Translation: CAIRETEDGTDTQYF. The chain couples TRBV10-3 to TRBJ2-3; D may be TRBD2 (5 bases). The V and J ends lost 6 bases and 1 base respectively, with 14 bases between them. The germline V gene has CDR1 ENHRY and CDR2 SYGVKD. This CDR3 region has 15 residues.

The V gene is TRBV11-2, the J gene TRBJ1-2; 10 nucleotides align to TRBD1. V dropped 8 bases and J dropped 8; count of bases not matched to a gene: 20. CDR1 SGHAT and CDR2 FQNNGV come from the germline V gene. The CDR3 covers 17 residues. CDR3 sequence: CASGSVRDRGRVGGYTF. In nucleotides, the CDR3 is TGTGCCAGCGGGTCAGTTCGGGACAGGGGAAGGGTCGGCGGCTACACCTTC.